Described below is a single TCR beta chain sequence and its context. Its specificity is unknown. It was with a sample-barcoded 5' primer and a J-beta primer mix that a second PCR of about 7 to 12 cycles was run. One entry per CDR3 protein, called by TCRdb with MiXCR from the 5' RACE reads. The sample gives about 680,000 distinct CDR3 sequences, around 45% of which show up once; about a third is in the top ten. The data were obtained in a study of blood T cells in healthy people across ages. Study-wide findings and caveats: When set beside aged donors, long-lived donors presented more naive CD4+ cells and higher diversity.

J lost 8 bases, V lost 0 bases, and 9 bases had no gene match. The germline gives CDR1 DFQATT, CDR2 SNEGSKA (reference sequence). The CDR3 consists of 14 residues. The chain recombines TRBV20-1 with TRBJ1-2; 7 positions agree with TRBD1. The receptor was derived from an older woman in good health. Sequencing was carried out using blood. CDR3 protein: CSARDDRGRGGYTF. The CDR3 DNA is TGCAGTGCTAGAGATGATAGGGGGCGCGGGGGCTACACCTTC.